The 30 T cell receptor beta chains given below trace back to one sample, sequenced in a study of T cells after posttransplantation cyclophosphamide. Here immunoSEQ multiplex PCR was the method, and the copy in TCRdb shows in-frame clones only, minus some. The repertoire consists of approximately 39,000 clones, none detected only once. Sequenced sample: PBMCs. These receptors originate from a girl aged 5 to 17 in good health, CMV-negative, and a related stem cell transplant donor.

This clone was seen a few times. The chain combines TRBV25-1 with TRBJ2-5; 12 positions match TRBD1. The germline V gene encodes CDR1 MGHDK and CDR2 SYGVNS. CDR3 size: 16 residues. J was trimmed by 5 bases and V by 3 bases; bases with no gene match: 7. CDR3 in DNA: TGTGCCAGCAGTGATGGGGACAGGGGGCTCAGGGAGACCCAGTACTTC. It encodes CASSDGDRGLRETQYF.

This clone was detected many times. The chain recombines TRBV2 with TRBJ2-2, with TRBD2 matching over 12 bases. Germline V gives CDR1 SNHLY, CDR2 FYNNEI. The CDR3 consists of 15 residues. Trimming at V came to 6 bases and at J to 2 bases, leaving 1 base not matched to a gene. The CDR3 DNA is TGTGCCAGCAGGGGACTAGCGGGTAACACCGGGGAGCTGTTTTTT. Translation: CASRGLAGNTGELFF.

In its sample, this clone was seen many times. The rearrangement joins TRBV10-2 to TRBJ2-7, with D possibly matching TRBD2 (7 bases). Germline V gives CDR1 WSHSY, CDR2 SAAADI. V was trimmed by 7 bases and J by 1 base, leaving 17 bases between them. The CDR3 contains 15 residues. CDR3 nucleotides: TGCGCCAGCAATCCGAGGGGGGGAGGGTCCTACGAGCAGTACTTC. Its protein is CASNPRGGGSYEQYF.

This clone appeared many times. The chain has TRBV6-6 and TRBJ1-5, with a weak D call TRBD1 (5 bases). V dropped 7 bases and J dropped 7 bases, with 11 bases sitting between them. The V gene's germline CDR1 is MNHNY and CDR2 SVGAGI (reference sequence). The CDR3 has 12 amino acids. The chain's CDR3 is CASTSTGQPQHF. Written as DNA, the CDR3 is TGTGCCAGCACCTCCACAGGCCAGCCCCAGCATTTT.

This clone was picked up many times. The J gene is TRBJ1-5, the V gene TRBV7-2; 8 bases fit TRBD1. V was clipped by 4 bases and J by 3 bases; unmatched bases: 5. The CDR3 length is 15 residues. Germline loops: CDR1 SGHTA, CDR2 FQGNSA. The CDR3 region is CASSWTGWDNQPQHF. Written as DNA, the CDR3 is TGTGCCAGCAGCTGGACAGGGTGGGACAATCAGCCCCAGCATTTT.

The sample holds many counts of this clone. This chain joins TRBV7-7 and TRBJ2-1; TRBD2 matches 7 bases. The germline gives CDR1 SSHAT, CDR2 FNYEAQ (reference sequence). V was pared by 5 bases and J by 10 bases, with 11 bases of the junction left unmatched. This CDR3 is built from 14 residues. CDR3 loop: CASSPDGGIGEQFF. Here the CDR3 DNA reads TGTGCCAGCAGCCCAGACGGGGGGATCGGAGAGCAGTTCTTC.

This chain uses TRBV7-6 with TRBJ2-3; 7 bases are a match to TRBD2. The junction had 3 bases not matched to a gene; V was cut back by 1 base and J by 2 bases. The CDR3 spans 15 residues. In germline, CDR1 is SGHVS, CDR2 FNYEAQ. CDR3 amino acids: CASSLGGGTTDTQYF. CDR3 coding DNA: TGTGCCAGCAGCTTAGGGGGGGGGACCACAGATACGCAGTATTTT.

This clone has more than one count but fewer than ten. The chain joins TRBV7-6 to TRBJ2-5; D uncertain. The DNA end favors TRBJ2-7, so the J call may be wrong. Looked up from germline, CDR1 is SGHVS and CDR2 is FNYEAQ. The CDR3 runs 11 residues. CDR3 sequence reads: CASSLDREQYF. The CDR3 nucleotides read TGTGCCAGCAGCTTAGACCGCGAGCAGTACTTC.

V gene TRBV28 combines with J gene TRBJ1-2; TRBD1 aligns across 10 bases. The CDR3 consists of 14 residues. The ends lost 6 bases at V and 8 bases at J; junction bases unmatched: 9. Germline V CDR1 and CDR2: MDHEN, SYDVKM. CDR3: CASRRQGAQGGYTF. The CDR3 nucleotides are TGTGCCAGCAGACGACAGGGGGCGCAGGGGGGCTACACCTTC.

This clone has at least ten counts. CDR3 loop: CASSFFTGDEQYF. For the CDR3, the DNA is TGTGCCAGCAGCTTCTTCACAGGGGACGAGCAGTACTTC. J is TRBJ2-7 and V is TRBV11-2; TRBD1 aligns across 7 bases. V dropped 3 bases and J dropped 5; count of bases not matched to a gene: 4. CDR1 SGHAT and CDR2 FQNNGV come from the germline V gene. The CDR3 contains 13 residues.

The rearrangement links TRBV28 to TRBJ2-3, with D possibly being TRBD1 (6 bases). Germline CDR1 and CDR2: MDHEN and SYDVKM. The CDR3 sequence is 17 residues long. V shed 4 bases and J shed 0 bases, with 17 bases lying between them. The CDR3: CASSSITGIGSTDTQYF. DNA of the CDR3: TGTGCCAGCAGTTCCATCACAGGGATTGGGAGCACAGATACGCAGTATTTT.

This clone was picked up many times. This chain links TRBV11-2 with TRBJ2-3; 11 bases are shared with TRBD2. V was clipped by 0 bases and J by 4 bases; unmatched bases: 0. Per germline, CDR1 SGHAT and CDR2 FQNNGV. The CDR3 is 15 residues long. The DNA for the CDR3 is TGTGCCAGCAGCTTAGAACTAGCGGGGGCAGATACGCAGTATTTT. It codes for CASSLELAGADTQYF.

In this sample, this clone turned up a few times. This sample includes further DNA sequences coding for the same CDR3. The chain combines TRBV6-6 with TRBJ2-2; 9 nucleotides match TRBD1. The CDR3 sequence is 15 residues long. The germline gives CDR1 MNHNY, CDR2 SVGAGI (reference sequence). V was clipped by 5 bases and J by 4 bases; unmatched bases: 5. The CDR3 spells CASSPGQGLTGELFF. Here the CDR3 DNA reads TGTGCCAGCAGTCCGGGACAGGGACTCACCGGGGAGCTGTTTTTT.

This clone was recorded many times. The chain joins TRBV19 to TRBJ1-1; perhaps TRBD1 as D (6 bases). The V and J ends lost 7 bases and 11 bases respectively, with 14 bases between them. This CDR3 has 11 residues. Germline CDR1 and CDR2: LNHDA and SQIVND (reference sequence). CDR3 sequence: CASKIGQKAFF. CDR3 sequence (DNA): TGTGCCAGTAAAATCGGACAGAAGGCTTTCTTT.

This clone has a count of ten or more. This chain joins TRBV10-2 and TRBJ1-1; TRBD1 is a possible D gene (6 bases). The germline V gene has CDR1 WSHSY and CDR2 SAAADI. This CDR3 has 11 amino acids. V lost 6 bases and J lost 8, with 10 bases in between. The CDR3 reads CASRETGEAFF. The CDR3 DNA sequence: TGCGCCAGCAGAGAAACAGGGGAAGCTTTCTTT.

This clone has a handful of counts. The V and J genes are TRBV28 and TRBJ1-5; a weak D match, TRBD1 (6 bases). V gave up 6 bases and J gave up 4 bases, with 10 bases separating them. The CDR3 runs 13 residues. Germline V gene sequence: CDR1 MDHEN, CDR2 SYDVKM. The CDR3 DNA reads as TGTGCCAGCAGCTATGACAGGAATCAGCCCCAGCATTTT. This encodes CASSYDRNQPQHF.

This chain joins TRBV6-5 and TRBJ1-2; perhaps TRBD1 as D (5 bases). From germline, CDR1 is MNHEY and CDR2 SVGAGI. The CDR3 is 15 amino acids. V lost 2 bases to trimming and J lost 2 bases, with 12 bases between them. Here the CDR3 DNA reads TGTGCCAGCAGTTACCTAGACAGCGGGAACTATGGCTACACCTTC. It translates to CASSYLDSGNYGYTF.

This chain links TRBV9 with TRBJ2-3; 14 bases match TRBD2. The CDR3 contains 16 residues. The V and J ends lost 2 bases and 8 bases, in that order; junction bases with no gene match: 7. Germline lookup yields CDR1 SGDLS and CDR2 YYNGEE. CDR3 sequence: CASSVTGLAGEATQYF. The CDR3 nucleotides read TGTGCCAGCAGCGTTACGGGACTAGCGGGAGAGGCTACGCAGTATTTT.

This clone was seen a handful of times. The genes are TRBV7-2 and TRBJ2-7; D not resolved. This CDR3 region has 14 residues. Between the trimmed V and J ends, which lost 3 bases and 0 bases, there was a span of 9 bases. Looked up from germline, CDR1 is SGHTA and CDR2 is FQGNSA. The CDR3: CASSFTPSSYEQYF. The CDR3 nucleotides read TGTGCCAGCAGCTTTACACCTAGCTCCTACGAGCAGTACTTC.

Points on this clone: Likely a read error: the CDR3 ends without its conserved phenylalanine or tryptophan. The J gene is TRBJ1-1, the V gene TRBV6-5; 10 positions agree with TRBD1. The CDR3 sequence is 15 residues long. Germline assignment: CDR1 MNHEY and CDR2 SVGAGI. Trimming at V came to 2 bases and at J to 2 bases, leaving 2 bases not matched to a gene. This chain's CDR3 is CASSYATGGNTEAFL. Here the CDR3 DNA reads TGTGCCAGCAGTTACGCGACAGGGGGCAACACTGAAGCTTTCCTT.

The J gene is TRBJ2-3, the V gene TRBV5-1; TRBD2 agrees at 7 bases. The CDR3 loop spans 17 amino acids. CDR1 SGHRS and CDR2 YFSETQ come from the germline V gene. The ends lost 4 bases at V and 0 bases at J; junction bases unmatched: 11. CDR3 DNA: TGCGCCAGCAGCACACGTGATAGCGGGCCAAGCACAGATACGCAGTATTTT. Residues: CASSTRDSGPSTDTQYF.

As DNA, the CDR3 is TGTGCCAGCAGTGGACAGGGGGCGACCCTAGAGACCCAGTACTTC. Amino acid sequence: CASSGQGATLETQYF. The chain uses TRBV9 and TRBJ2-5; the match to TRBD1 covers 11 bases. V was clipped by 5 bases and J by 4 bases; unmatched bases: 7. In germline, CDR1 is SGDLS, CDR2 YYNGEE. The CDR3 is 15 amino acids.

This clone was recorded a few times. The rearrangement uses TRBV7-2 and TRBJ1-1; D is possibly TRBD1 (6 bases). V lost 9 bases, J lost 3 bases, and 14 bases lay in between. Germline V gene data show CDR1 as SGHTA and CDR2 as FQGNSA. The CDR3 sequence is 13 residues long. The CDR3 bases are TGTGCCAGGACACAAGAGGGGGACACTGAAGCTTTCTTT. This translates into CARTQEGDTEAFF.

This clone has a handful of counts. The rearrangement links TRBV5-1 to TRBJ2-3, with 7 nucleotides matching TRBD2. With V trimmed by 6 bases and J by 1 base, 5 bases remained unmatched. The CDR3 has 14 residues. Germline V gene lookup returns CDR1 SGHRS and CDR2 YFSETQ. The CDR3, as DNA: TGCGCCAGCACCAAGCGGGAAGGCACAGATACGCAGTATTTT. It encodes CASTKREGTDTQYF.

This clone came up many times. The gene calls are TRBV6-5 and TRBJ1-1; D is possibly TRBD1 (5 bases). Germline CDR1 and CDR2: MNHEY and SVGAGI. The ends were cut back, 5 bases at V and 9 bases at J, with 16 bases in the middle. The CDR3 runs 13 residues. CDR3 coding DNA: TGTGCCAGCAGTGTCCCGGGGGGAGTCCAAGCTTTCTTT. Protein product: CASSVPGGVQAFF.

At least ten counts were recorded for this clone. This chain links TRBV4-2 with TRBJ1-5; D is unclear. This CDR3 is built from 13 residues. Trimming removed 1 base at V and 4 bases at J, with 5 bases between. CDR1 is LGHNA and CDR2 is YNFKEQ in the germline V gene. This chain's CDR3 is CASSQVTNQPQHF. The CDR3 bases are TGTGCCAGCAGCCAAGTGACTAATCAGCCCCAGCATTTT.

This clone was counted ten times or more. This chain uses TRBV19 with TRBJ1-4; D might be TRBD1 (5 bases). CDR3 size: 16 residues. The germline V gene encodes CDR1 LNHDA and CDR2 SQIVND (reference sequence). Deletions cut 7 bases from V and 11 bases from J, with 26 bases between. This CDR3 reads CASTIRTQSPRGKLFF. The CDR3 bases are TGTGCCAGTACCATACGGACGCAATCCCCGCGGGGGAAACTGTTTTTT.

This clone was counted at least ten times. This rearrangement joins TRBV5-8 to TRBJ1-4; D is unresolved. From germline, CDR1 is SGHTS and CDR2 YDEGEE. The ends were cut back, 0 bases at V and 3 bases at J, with 6 bases in the middle. The CDR3 covers 14 residues. The CDR3, as DNA: TGTGCCAGCAGCTTGGAACAGCCTAATGAAAAACTGTTTTTT. Amino acids: CASSLEQPNEKLFF. Full variable domain (rest looked up from reference TRBV5-8 and TRBJ1-4): EAGVTQSPTHLIKTRGQQATLRCSPISGHTSVYWYQQALGLGLQFLLWYDEGEERNRGNFPPRFSGRQFPNYSSELNVNALELEDSALYLCASSLEQPNEKLFFGSGTQLSVL.

This clone came up many times. CDR3 sequence reads: CASRNRDRVTEAFF. The CDR3, as DNA: TGTGCCAGCAGGAACCGGGACAGGGTCACTGAAGCTTTCTTT. The V and J genes are TRBV6-1 and TRBJ1-1; 9 bases match TRBD1. The junction had 6 bases not matched to a gene; V was cut back by 6 bases and J by 4 bases. The length of the CDR3 is 14 residues. Germline CDR1 is MNHNS and CDR2 is SASEGT.

This clone was seen ten or more times. Other DNA sequences in this sample translate to the same CDR3. V usage is TRBV5-1 and J usage is TRBJ2-4, with D perhaps TRBD1 (6 bases). The CDR3 loop spans 16 amino acids. V was pared by 4 bases and J by 7 bases, with 21 bases between. Germline V gives CDR1 SGHRS, CDR2 YFSETQ. As DNA, the CDR3 is TGCGCCAGCAGCCCCATCGACGTTGCCAGGGGTAACATTCAGTACTTC. Its translation is CASSPIDVARGNIQYF.